The rows below give T cell receptor beta chains drawn from one sample of a study of T cells in localized non-small cell lung cancer. Clones were sequenced by immunoSEQ multiplex PCR, and TCRdb holds only the in-frame ones, with some missing. The sample lists tens of thousands of clones, roughly 81% seen once, with about 13% in the top ten. Material: peripheral blood, obtained before any cancer treatment. These receptors were collected from a female donor of 60 years or more with stage I lung adenocarcinoma. The CDR3 runs from the conserved cysteine through the conserved F or W. The order of the fields is D gene, J gene, clone size, V gene, CDR3 protein, CDR3 DNA. A D gene is named only where the DNA matches it firmly. The size entry is marked missing in some rows and otherwise reads once, few, many or a size class.

d_gene: TRBD2; j_gene: TRBJ2-2; abundance: many; v_gene: TRBV4-2; CDR3aa: CASSRSGGANTGELFF; CDR3nt: TGTGCCAGCAGCCGTAGCGGGGGGGCGAACACCGGGGAGCTGTTTTTT
d_gene: .; j_gene: TRBJ2-3; abundance: .; v_gene: TRBV5-1; CDR3aa: CASSLESRSGGTDTQYF; CDR3nt: TGCGCCAGCAGCTTGGAAAGCAGATCAGGGGGCACAGATACGCAGTATTTT
d_gene: .; j_gene: TRBJ2-4; abundance: once; v_gene: TRBV7-9; CDR3aa: CASSSSRLMTSLAKNIQYF; CDR3nt: TGTGCCAGCAGCTCCTCACGACTGATGACTAGTTTAGCCAAAAACATTCAGTACTTC
d_gene: .; j_gene: TRBJ1-6; abundance: few; v_gene: TRBV27; CDR3aa: CASSFREGVSPLHF; CDR3nt: TGTGCCAGCAGTTTCCGCGAAGGGGTTTCACCCCTCCACTTT
d_gene: .; j_gene: TRBJ2-7; abundance: .; v_gene: TRBV28; CDR3aa: CASSPQRGEQYF; CDR3nt: TGTGCCAGCAGTCCTCAGCGTGGGGAGCAGTACTTC
d_gene: .; j_gene: TRBJ2-3; abundance: .; v_gene: TRBV5-1; CDR3aa: CASSFSPPDTPDTQYF; CDR3nt: TGCGCCAGCAGCTTTTCTCCCCCGGACACGCCAGATACGCAGTATTTT
d_gene: .; j_gene: TRBJ2-2; abundance: few; v_gene: TRBV6-5; CDR3aa: CASRPTNTGELFF; CDR3nt: TGTGCCAGCAGGCCCACTAACACCGGGGAGCTGTTTTTT
d_gene: .; j_gene: TRBJ1-4; abundance: few; v_gene: TRBV30; CDR3aa: CAWTRDHGTNEKLFF; CDR3nt: TGTGCCTGGACCAGGGATCACGGGACTAATGAAAAACTGTTTTTT
d_gene: .; j_gene: TRBJ1-2; abundance: .; v_gene: TRBV9; CDR3aa: CASSVVSDYGYTF; CDR3nt: TGTGCCAGCAGCGTAGTTTCGGACTATGGCTACACCTTC
d_gene: .; j_gene: TRBJ1-4; abundance: few; v_gene: TRBV7-9; CDR3aa: CASSLVGEKLFF; CDR3nt: TGTGCCAGCAGCTTAGTTGGCGAAAAACTGTTTTTT
d_gene: TRBD2; j_gene: TRBJ2-7; abundance: .; v_gene: TRBV15; CDR3aa: CATSRGIAGSYEQYF; CDR3nt: TGTGCCACCAGCAGAGGGATAGCGGGGTCGTACGAGCAGTACTTC
d_gene: .; j_gene: TRBJ2-1; abundance: .; v_gene: TRBV5-6; CDR3aa: CASSFEQGITREQFF; CDR3nt: TGTGCCAGCAGCTTTGAACAGGGTATAACTAGAGAGCAGTTCTTC
d_gene: .; j_gene: TRBJ1-1; abundance: .; v_gene: TRBV7-9; CDR3aa: CASSLRADGTEAFF; CDR3nt: TGTGCCAGCAGCTTGAGGGCGGATGGGACTGAAGCTTTCTTT
d_gene: TRBD1; j_gene: TRBJ1-1; abundance: .; v_gene: TRBV28; CDR3aa: CASSSHGTVNTEAFF; CDR3nt: TGTGCCAGCAGTTCACACGGGACAGTGAACACTGAAGCTTTCTTT
d_gene: TRBD1; j_gene: TRBJ2-7; abundance: once; v_gene: TRBV11-2; CDR3aa: CASSPDRGQYEQYF; CDR3nt: TGTGCCAGCAGCCCGGACAGGGGGCAATACGAGCAGTACTTC